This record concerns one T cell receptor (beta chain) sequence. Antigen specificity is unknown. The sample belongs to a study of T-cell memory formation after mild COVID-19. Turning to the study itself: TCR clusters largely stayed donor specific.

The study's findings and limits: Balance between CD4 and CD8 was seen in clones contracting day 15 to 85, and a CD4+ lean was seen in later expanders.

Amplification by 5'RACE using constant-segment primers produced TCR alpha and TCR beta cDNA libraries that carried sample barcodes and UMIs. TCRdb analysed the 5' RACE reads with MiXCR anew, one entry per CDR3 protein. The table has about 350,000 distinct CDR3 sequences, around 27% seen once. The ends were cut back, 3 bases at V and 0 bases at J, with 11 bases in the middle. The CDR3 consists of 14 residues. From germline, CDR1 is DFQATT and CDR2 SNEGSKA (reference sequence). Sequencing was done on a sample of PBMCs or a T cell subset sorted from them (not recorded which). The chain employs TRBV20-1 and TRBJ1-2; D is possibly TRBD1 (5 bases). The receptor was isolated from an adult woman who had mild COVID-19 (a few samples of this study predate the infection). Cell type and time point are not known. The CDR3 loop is CSARERGSNYGYTF. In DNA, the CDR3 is TGCAGTGCTAGGGAAAGGGGCTCTAACTATGGCTACACCTTC.